The 11 T cell receptor beta chains listed next were all sequenced from one sample in a study of T cell changes during pregnancy in multiple sclerosis. TCRdb's table, derived via immunoSEQ multiplex PCR, lists solely in-frame clones and lacks some. The data show 35,000 to 55,000 clones, with 70% to 90% seen just once and approximately 1% held by the top ten. Source: CD4+ T cells from peripheral blood mononuclear cells, taken after pregnancy. These receptors were taken from a female donor with multiple sclerosis, enrolled in a pregnancy study.

V is TRBV27 and J is TRBJ2-7, with D maybe TRBD1 (5 bases). Per germline, CDR1 MNHEY and CDR2 SMNVEV (reference sequence). This CDR3 comprises 13 residues. V shed 8 bases and J shed 6 bases, with 17 bases lying between them. DNA for the CDR3: TGTGCCAGCTTCGTGAGGAAGGGGTCCGAGCAGTACTTC. Its translation is CASFVRKGSEQYF.

The chain is built from TRBV23-1 and TRBJ2-7, with D possibly TRBD1 on 6 matching bases. TRBV23-1 is an open reading frame whose function is uncertain. CDR3 length equals 15 residues. The V gene lost 7 bases and the J gene lost 2 bases, with 18 bases spanning the gap. The CDR3 bases are TGCGCCAGCACTACAACAGGGCTTCCAGCCTACGAGCAGTACTTC. Protein: CASTTTGLPAYEQYF.

V usage is TRBV27 and J usage is TRBJ2-7, with 11 bases that match TRBD2. This CDR3 region has 14 residues. CDR1 is MNHEY, CDR2 SMNVEV, per germline (reference sequence). The ends lost 3 bases at V and 6 bases at J; junction bases unmatched: 4. CDR3: CASSFTSGSTEQYF. In DNA form, the CDR3 reads TGTGCCAGCAGTTTCACTAGCGGGAGCACCGAGCAGTACTTC.

V usage is TRBV12-5 and J usage is TRBJ2-7; D remains ambiguous. In germline, CDR1 is LGHNT, CDR2 FRNRAP. The CDR3 covers 11 residues. Trimming took 7 bases from V and 3 from J, leaving 7 bases between them. The CDR3: CASVLFYEQYF. The CDR3 region has the DNA TGTGCTAGTGTCCTTTTCTACGAGCAGTACTTC. Supplemented by reference TRBV12-5 and TRBJ2-7, the full variable domain reads DARVTQTPRHKVTEMGQEVTMRCQPILGHNTVFWYRQTMMQGLELLAYFRNRAPLDDSGMPKDRFSAEMPDATLATLKIQPSEPRDSAVYFCASVLFYEQYFGPGTRLTVT.

V and J are TRBV2 and TRBJ1-4; D gene uncertain. CDR3 size: 14 residues. The ends were cut back, 7 bases at V and 7 bases at J, with 16 bases in the middle. Germline-derived CDR1 and CDR2 are SNHLY and FYNNEI. CDR3 region: CASTPSGSSEKLFF. CDR3 nucleotides: TGTGCCAGCACCCCCTCCGGGTCCTCTGAAAAACTGTTTTTT.

This chain joins TRBV7-2 and TRBJ2-5; tentatively, D is TRBD2 (7 bases). This CDR3 is built from 14 residues. Germline CDR1 reads SGHTA; CDR2 reads FQGNSA. V was cut by 5 bases and J by 1 base, with 11 bases left in between. Here the CDR3 DNA reads TGTGCCAGCAGCGTGGGAGGGGGCCAAGAGACCCAGTACTTC. This translates into CASSVGGGQETQYF.

This clone was seen more than once but under ten times. This chain links TRBV5-1 with TRBJ1-3, with D hard to call. The CDR3 totals 14 residues. CDR1 is SGHRS and CDR2 is YFSETQ in the germline V gene. Between the trimmed V and J ends, which lost 3 bases and 3 bases, there was a span of 10 bases. CDR3 DNA sequence: TGCGCCAGCAGCTATGAGGGTTTTGGAAACACCATATATTTT. Residues: CASSYEGFGNTIYF.

The genes are TRBV15 and TRBJ1-4; D is undetermined. Trimming removed 1 base at V and 2 bases at J, with 8 bases between. CDR1 and CDR2 from the germline V gene are LNHNV and YYDKDF (reference sequence). The CDR3 spans 15 residues. This CDR3 is CATSRGAKTNEKLFF. CDR3 coding DNA: TGTGCCACCAGCAGAGGGGCAAAGACTAATGAAAAACTGTTTTTT.

The chain couples TRBV18 to TRBJ2-2; a possible D gene is TRBD2 (6 bases). The CDR3 is made up of 17 amino acids. Germline V gives CDR1 KGHSH, CDR2 LQKENI. Between the trimmed V and J ends, which lost 3 bases and 0 bases, there was a span of 14 bases. The CDR3 region has the DNA TGTGCCAGCTCACCGATTGCAGCGGGCTCGAACACCGGGGAGCTGTTTTTT. Its translation is CASSPIAAGSNTGELFF.

This rearrangement joins TRBV19 to TRBJ2-5; 7 nucleotides match TRBD1. The CDR3 length is 19 residues. The germline gives CDR1 LNHDA, CDR2 SQIVND (reference sequence). V lost 3 bases and J lost 1; bases outside the gene matches: 17. The CDR3: CASSIRWSPGTEIQETQYF. CDR3 bases: TGTGCCAGTAGTATCCGGTGGTCTCCCGGGACAGAGATCCAAGAGACCCAGTACTTC.

This chain links TRBV21-1 with TRBJ2-7; TRBD1 is the table's D call, not checked against the DNA. TRBV21-1 is a recognized pseudogene. The length of the CDR3 is 16 residues. The CDR3 sequence: CASSKGTDSVFYEQYF. The CDR3 nucleotides are TGTGCCAGCAGCAAAGGAACGGACAGCGTTTTCTACGAGCAGTACTTC.